This TCR beta chain was profiled in a study of circulating and synovial CD4+ cells in juvenile arthritis. Clones were sequenced by immunoSEQ multiplex PCR, and TCRdb holds only the in-frame ones, with some missing. In the table there are around 32,000 clones, around 95% of which are singletons. The CDR3 is 13 residues long. V shed 2 bases and J shed 6 bases, with 10 bases lying between them. The germline V gene encodes CDR1 KGHSH and CDR2 LQKENI. This receptor was obtained from a human donor with juvenile idiopathic arthritis. The rearrangement links TRBV18 to TRBJ1-2, with a weak D call TRBD1 (5 bases). The sample was CD4+ T cells from blood. In nucleotides, the CDR3 is TGTGCCAGCTCACCAGGACACTCCCATGGCTACACCTTC. It encodes CASSPGHSHGYTF.